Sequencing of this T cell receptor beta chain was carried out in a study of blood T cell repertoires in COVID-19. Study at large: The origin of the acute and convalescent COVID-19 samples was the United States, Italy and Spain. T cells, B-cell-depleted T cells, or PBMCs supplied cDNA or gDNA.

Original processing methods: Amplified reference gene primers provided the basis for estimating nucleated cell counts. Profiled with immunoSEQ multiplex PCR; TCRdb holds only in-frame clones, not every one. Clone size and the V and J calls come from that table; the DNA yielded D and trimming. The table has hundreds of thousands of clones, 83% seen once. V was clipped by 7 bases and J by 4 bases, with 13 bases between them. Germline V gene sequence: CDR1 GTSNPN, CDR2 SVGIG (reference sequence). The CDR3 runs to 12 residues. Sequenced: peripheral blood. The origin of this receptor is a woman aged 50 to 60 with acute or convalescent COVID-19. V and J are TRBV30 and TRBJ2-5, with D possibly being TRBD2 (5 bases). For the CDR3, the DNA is TGTGCCTTGGGTGCAGAGGGAGAGACCCAGTACTTC. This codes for CALGAEGETQYF.